A selection of T cell receptor beta chains follows, all from one sample in a study of T cells in Graves' hyperthyroidism and ophthalmopathy. TCRdb recomputed calls from the multiplex PCR reads with MiXCR, one row per CDR3 protein. The table records about 500,000 distinct CDR3 sequences, about 16% of them present only once. Sequencing input: blood. All receptors derive from a woman in her 30s with Graves' ophthalmopathy. Each CDR3 is given with its conserved first and last residue. D genes are given only for firm matches. Where a row states a size, it is once, few, many or the class of an expanded clone; other rows omit it.

j_call v_call d_call clone_size cdr3_length cdr3_nt cdr3_aa
TRBJ2-2 TRBV11-2 - many 16 TGTGCCAGCAGCTTAGAAGTAGGCCCGAACACCGGGGAGCTGTTTTTT CASSLEVGPNTGELFF
TRBJ2-5 TRBV7-3 TRBD2 - 17 TGTGCCAGCAGCTTAGCGGGGGGCGCGGAACGAGAAGAGACCCAGTACTTC CASSLAGGAEREETQYF
TRBJ2-1 TRBV4-2 - - 18 TGTGCCAGCAGCCAAGATCTAGGGGGGCTTGGGGGGAGAAATGAGCAGTTCTTC CASSQDLGGLGGRNEQFF
TRBJ2-7 TRBV28 TRBD2 many 14 TGTGCCAGCAGTTTCCCTGGGGGGGACTACGAGCAGTACTTC CASSFPGGDYEQYF
TRBJ1-2 TRBV30 - many 12 TGTGCCTGGAGCATGGGGAGCTATGGCTACACCTTC CAWSMGSYGYTF
TRBJ1-2 TRBV2 TRBD1 many 15 TGTGCCATCAAAACCGGGACAGCGACTAACTATGGCTACACCTTC CAIKTGTATNYGYTF
TRBJ1-5 TRBV7-8 TRBD1 - 18 TGTGCCAGCAGTCACGGACAGGGGGGGGGGTATAGCAATCAGCCCCAGCATTTT CASSHGQGGGYSNQPQHF
TRBJ2-7 TRBV27 TRBD2 many 15 TGTGCCTTCAAAGGGCGGCGGGAGGGCTCCTACGAGCAGTACTTC CAFKGRREGSYEQYF
TRBJ2-1 TRBV27 TRBD2 - 17 TGTGCCAGCAGTTTTCGGTTTGGCGGGAGGACCTACAATGAGCAGTTCTTC CASSFRFGGRTYNEQFF
TRBJ1-1 TRBV27 - many 14 TGTGCCAGCAGTGGGGGGTGGGGCGGCACTGAAGCTTTCTTT CASSGGWGGTEAFF
TRBJ1-1 TRBV7-9 - - 14 TGTGCCAGCAGCTACCTTGGGGCCCTTTCTGAAGCTTTCTTT CASSYLGALSEAFF
TRBJ2-7 TRBV28 - - 16 TGTGCCAGCAGTGGGGCCCGACAGGATGACTCCTACGAGCAGTACTTC CASSGARQDDSYEQYF
TRBJ2-5 TRBV7-2 - few 13 TGTGCCAGCAGCTTAGAACGGCAAGAGACCCAGTACTTC CASSLERQETQYF
TRBJ1-2 TRBV28 - many 12 TGTGCCAGCAGACAGGAAAAAAATGGCTACACCTTC CASRQEKNGYTF
TRBJ1-1 TRBV5-1 - many 12 TGCGCCAGCAGCTTGGGCGGGTCCGGCGCTTTCTTT CASSLGGSGAFF
TRBJ2-7 TRBV4-3 - - 14 TGCGCCAGCAGCCAAGATGTAGCAGGTTACGAGCAGTACTTC CASSQDVAGYEQYF
TRBJ2-7 TRBV2 - many 15 TGTGCCAGCAGCCGAACATTGGAGTCACCCTACGAGCAGTACTTC CASSRTLESPYEQYF
TRBJ1-4 TRBV3-1 TRBD1 - 20 TGTGCCAGCAGCCATAACCGGGACAGGGGGCTTTGGGCAACTAATGAAAAACTGTTTTTT CASSHNRDRGLWATNEKLFF
TRBJ2-1 TRBV6-2/TRBV6-3 TRBD2 many 16 TGTGCCAGCAGCTCCCAAAGACTAGCGGGGATCAATGAGCAGTTCTTC CASSSQRLAGINEQFF
TRBJ2-1 TRBV15 - - 16 TGTGCCACCAGCAGCCCAGGGTTGAGCTCCTACAATGAGCAGTTCTTC CATSSPGLSSYNEQFF
TRBJ2-7 TRBV29-1 TRBD1 - 13 TGCAGCGTTGATCTCGGACAGGGCTACGAGCAGTACTTC CSVDLGQGYEQYF
TRBJ2-5 TRBV11-2 TRBD2 few 18 TGTGCCAGCAGCTTACTCAAGGGGCTAGCGGGAGGAGGAGGGACCCAGTACTTC CASSLLKGLAGGGGTQYF
TRBJ2-3 TRBV27 - - 15 TGTGCCAGCAGTTTTACGGGGCCCACACGAGATACGCAGTATTTT CASSFTGPTRDTQYF
TRBJ2-4 TRBV5-1 TRBD1 many 16 TGCGCCAGCAGCTTGGTAGGCGGACAGGGGGCTAACATTCAGTACTTC CASSLVGGQGANIQYF
TRBJ2-2 TRBV4-3 TRBD2 few 16 TGCGCCAGCAGCCAAGAAGGACTAGGGGTAACCGGGGAGCTGTTTTTT CASSQEGLGVTGELFF
TRBJ2-2 TRBV6-2/TRBV6-3 TRBD1 - 16 TGTGCCAGCAGTTATAAGGGACAGGGGAGTCGCGGGGAGCTGTTTTTT CASSYKGQGSRGELFF
TRBJ2-5 TRBV7-3 TRBD2 - 15 TGTGCCAGCAGCCTCGGGACTAGCGCCCGAGAGACCCAGTACTTC CASSLGTSARETQYF
TRBJ1-3 TRBV11-2 - - 17 TGTGCCGGCAGCTTAGACACCGGGACCAGCTCTGGAAACACCATATATTTT CAGSLDTGTSSGNTIYF
TRBJ2-1 TRBV24-1 TRBD2 many 18 TGTGCCACCAGTTTAGTAACTAGCGGGACAATCTCCTACAATGAGCAGTTCTTC CATSLVTSGTISYNEQFF
TRBJ2-1 TRBV6-1 - - 13 TGTGCCAGCAGTGAAAACCCGGCGGGTGAGCAGTTCTTC CASSENPAGEQFF
TRBJ1-6 TRBV5-8 TRBD1 many 16 TGTGCCAGCAGCTCATCGGGACAGGGAAGGGGGTCACCCCTCCACTTT CASSSSGQGRGSPLHF
TRBJ2-1 TRBV27 TRBD2 few 16 TGTGCCAGCAGTTTGACTAGCGGGTATTCCTACAATGAGCAGTTCTTC CASSLTSGYSYNEQFF
TRBJ2-7 TRBV11-2 - - 13 TGTGCCAGCAGTTCCTCTACCCACTACGAGCAGTACTTC CASSSSTHYEQYF
TRBJ2-5 TRBV30 TRBD2 many 16 TGTGCCTGGAGTGTACTAGCGGGAGTGGGGGGAGAGACCCAGTACTTC CAWSVLAGVGGETQYF
TRBJ2-5 TRBV5-1 TRBD2 once 15 TGCGCCAGCAGCCCTCCGGGACTAGCGGAAGAGACCCAGTACTTC CASSPPGLAEETQYF
TRBJ2-1 TRBV29-1 - - 16 TGCAGCGTTGGGAAGGGGTTACTAGACCTGGGGGATGAGCAGTTCTTC CSVGKGLLDLGDEQFF
TRBJ2-3 TRBV24-1 - many 16 TGTGCCACCAGTGATTTTCGGCAGGGGCCCACAGATACGCAGTATTTT CATSDFRQGPTDTQYF
TRBJ1-3 TRBV20-1 - many 16 TGCAGTGCTAACATGAGACAGCCTCTGTCTGGAAACACCATATATTTT CSANMRQPLSGNTIYF
TRBJ2-3 TRBV5-8 - many 12 TGTGCCAGCAGCATTAGCACAGATACGCAGTATTTT CASSISTDTQYF
TRBJ2-2 TRBV6-1 - many 15 TGTGCCAGCAGCGGGGAGAGGGGATTATCCGGGGAGCTGTTTTTT CASSGERGLSGELFF
TRBJ2-2 TRBV30 TRBD2 many 14 TGTGCCTGGGCCTTAGCGGGAAGAAGCGGGGAGCTGTTTTTT CAWALAGRSGELFF
TRBJ2-7 TRBV6-1 - - 15 TGTGTCAGCGCCCCCGACAGGTTGGGCTCCTACGAGCAGTACTTC CVSAPDRLGSYEQYF
TRBJ2-7 TRBV20-1 TRBD2 many 16 TGCAGTGCCCCTGGAGAACTAGCGGGAGGGCCCATCGAGCAGTACTTC CSAPGELAGGPIEQYF
TRBJ2-1 TRBV20-1 - many 16 TGCAGTGCTAGGTTTCGGGACCCACACTCCTACAATGAGCAGTTCTTC CSARFRDPHSYNEQFF
TRBJ2-7 TRBV4-3 TRBD2 - 17 TGCGCCAGCAGCCAAGATCTTGCTAGCGGGAGGAGGTACGAGCAGTACTTC CASSQDLASGRRYEQYF
TRBJ2-2 TRBV19 - - 15 TGTGCCAGTAGTTGGAGCGACATTAACACCGGGGAGCTGTTTTTT CASSWSDINTGELFF
TRBJ2-7 TRBV28 - - 12 TGTGCCAGCAGGTTCGACAGCTACGAGCAGTACTTC CASRFDSYEQYF
TRBJ2-1 TRBV6-1 - - 15 TGTGCCAGCAGACGACTGGAACCATATAACAATGAGCAGTTCTTC CASRRLEPYNNEQFF
TRBJ1-1 TRBV2 TRBD1 - 16 TGTGCCAGCAGTGATTCCCCCGAGGGGGACAGTAGTGAAGCTTTCTTT CASSDSPEGDSSEAFF
TRBJ2-1 TRBV11-1 TRBD2 - 19 TGTGCCAGCAGCTTTATGGGACTAGCGGGAGGCGGAGAGTACAATGAGCAGCTCTTC CASSFMGLAGGGEYNEQLF
TRBJ2-7 TRBV20-1 - many 13 TGCAGTGCTAGAGGCTATAGGGGCCACGAGCAGTACTTC CSARGYRGHEQYF
TRBJ2-7 TRBV13 TRBD2 - 16 TGTGCCAGCAGCTCGCCCACTAGCGGGAGTGTCTACGAGCAGTACTTC CASSSPTSGSVYEQYF
TRBJ2-1 TRBV6-4 TRBD2 many 15 TGTGCCAGCAGTGACTCGACTAGCGGGAGCAATGAGCAGTTCTTC CASSDSTSGSNEQFF
TRBJ2-7 TRBV7-9 - many 18 TGTGCCAGCAGCGCAGGAGGGATCTCTGGCCCCAGTTCCTACGAGCAGTACTTC CASSAGGISGPSSYEQYF
TRBJ2-1 TRBV6-1 TRBD2 many 15 TGTGCCAGCAGTGAATTCGGTAGCGGGAGTAATGAGCAGTTCTTC CASSEFGSGSNEQFF